This TCR beta chain is from a study of T cells after posttransplantation cyclophosphamide. The sample holds many counts of this clone. Data came from immunoSEQ multiplex PCR; TCRdb stores just in-frame clones and leaves some out. The data list 30,000 to 35,000 clones, none observed once; 5.5% to 8.5% falls to the top ten. V dropped 4 bases and J dropped 2 bases, with 9 bases sitting between them. The CDR3 length is 14 residues. J is TRBJ1-3 and V is TRBV12-3 or TRBV12-4; possible D gene TRBD1, 5 bases. The TCR comes from a woman between 45 and 65 years old in good health and a related stem cell transplant donor. The sequenced sample was PBMCs. In DNA form, the CDR3 reads TGTGCCAGCAGTTGGAGAGGGGCTGGAAACACCATATATTTT. Protein: CASSWRGAGNTIYF.